These T cell receptor beta chains were read from a single sample in a study of T cell repertoires in cytomegalovirus infection. The antigens of these receptors remain unknown. TCRdb analysed the reads with MiXCR anew, one entry per CDR3 protein. Of about 920,000 distinct CDR3 sequences listed, around 30% are singletons. Material: cultured CD8+ T cells from PBMCs, obtained from culture after CMV antigen stimulation. The receptor set was obtained from a human donor in good health (CMV status not recorded). Some clones in this sample may be carry-over from other donors' samples. The CDR3 runs from the conserved cysteine through the conserved F or W. Fields, in order: V gene, D gene, J gene, clone size, CDR3 DNA, CDR3 protein. D genes are given only for firm matches. Rows may omit the clone size; those that give it use once, few, many or a size class.

TRBV28,-,TRBJ2-6,-,TGTGCCAGCATCCCGGGGGGCCGCTCTGGGACCAACGTCCTGACTTTC,CASIPGGRSGTNVLTF
TRBV7-9,TRBD1,TRBJ2-2,-,TGTGCCAGCAGCTCTACTGACAGGGTTAGCACCGGGGAGCTGTTTTTT,CASSSTDRVSTGELFF
TRBV10-3,-,TRBJ2-2,few,TGTGCCATCAGTGAGCCGTCCAGGGGCGGGGAGCTGTTTTTT,CAISEPSRGGELFF
TRBV12-3/TRBV12-4,TRBD2,TRBJ2-1,few,TGTGCCAGCAGTCCCGGGAGGAGTGAGCAGTTCTTC,CASSPGRSEQFF
TRBV19,-,TRBJ1-1,few,TGTGCCAGTATCCCTCGACAGACCGTTCCTGAAGCTTTCTTT,CASIPRQTVPEAFF
TRBV20-1,-,TRBJ2-1,-,TGCAGTGCTAGAGACCTAGCCCACAATGAGCAGTTCTTC,CSARDLAHNEQFF
TRBV7-8,TRBD1,TRBJ1-1,few,TGTGCCAGCAGCTCCTCAGGGGGCTGGACTGAAGCTTTCTTT,CASSSSGGWTEAFF
TRBV2,TRBD2,TRBJ2-1,-,TGTGCCAGCAGGCAACTAGCGGGGTCCTACAATGAGCAGTTCTTC,CASRQLAGSYNEQFF
TRBV5-6,TRBD1,TRBJ1-1,-,TGTGCCAGCAGCTGGGGGACAGGGGATTATGAAGCTTTCTTT,CASSWGTGDYEAFF
TRBV19,-,TRBJ2-5,-,TGTGCCAGTAGTATTTGGGTGGGAGAGACCCAGTACTTC,CASSIWVGETQYF
TRBV7-9,-,TRBJ2-7,-,TGTGCCAGCAGGTGGGGGTCCTACGAGCAGTACTTC,CASRWGSYEQYF
TRBV27,TRBD1,TRBJ1-5,few,TGTGCCAGCAGTTCTCTTTCCGGGACAGGGGATGCCAATCAGCCCCAGCATTTT,CASSSLSGTGDANQPQHF
TRBV7-6,-,TRBJ1-1,many,TGTGCCAGCAGCTTAGAGGGCAGCACTGAAGCTTTCTTT,CASSLEGSTEAFF
TRBV19,-,TRBJ1-2,-,TGTGCCAGTAGTATGGATAGGGGTGGAAACTATGGCTACACCTTC,CASSMDRGGNYGYTF
TRBV19,-,TRBJ1-1,many,TGTGCCAGTAGTGTGGGACAAGGCAACACTGAAGCTTTCTTT,CASSVGQGNTEAFF
TRBV27,-,TRBJ1-5,once,TGTGCCAGCCGGGTCTATAGCAATCAGCCCCAGCATTTT,CASRVYSNQPQHF
TRBV29-1,-,TRBJ2-1,-,TGCAGCGTACCCGCGGACAATGAGCAGTTCTTC,CSVPADNEQFF
TRBV12-3/TRBV12-4,-,TRBJ2-1,few,TGTGCCAGCACCAGAGCCCTTCTCAATGAGCAGTTCTTC,CASTRALLNEQFF
TRBV7-6,-,TRBJ2-1,many,TGTGCCAGCAGCTTATGGGCCCGCAATAATTACAATGAGCAGTTCTTC,CASSLWARNNYNEQFF
TRBV6-1,-,TRBJ2-7,few,TGTGCCAGCAGTGAAGATGGGGGCATGGGGTACTTC,CASSEDGGMGYF
TRBV19,TRBD1,TRBJ1-1,few,TGTGCCAGTAGTAGGACAGGGTGGAACACTGAAGCTTTCTTT,CASSRTGWNTEAFF
TRBV7-9,-,TRBJ1-1,-,TGTGCCAGCAGCTCCCAGGGGTGGCAGAACACTGAAGCTTTCTTT,CASSSQGWQNTEAFF
TRBV28,-,TRBJ1-2,-,TGTGCCAGCAGTGCAAGGGTGGGAAAGGATTACTATGGCTACACCTTC,CASSARVGKDYYGYTF
TRBV28,-,TRBJ1-2,-,TGTGCCAGCAGTTTAAACGGCGACTATGGCTACACCTTC,CASSLNGDYGYTF